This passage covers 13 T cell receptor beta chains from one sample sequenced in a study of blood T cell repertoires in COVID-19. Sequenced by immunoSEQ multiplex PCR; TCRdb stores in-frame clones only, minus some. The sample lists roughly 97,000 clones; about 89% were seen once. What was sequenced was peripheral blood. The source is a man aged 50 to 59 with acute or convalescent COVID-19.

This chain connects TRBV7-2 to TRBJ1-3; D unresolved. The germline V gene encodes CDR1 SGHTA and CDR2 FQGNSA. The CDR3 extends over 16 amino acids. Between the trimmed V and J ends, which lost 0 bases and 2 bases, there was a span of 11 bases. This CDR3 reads CASSLARGRAGNTIYF. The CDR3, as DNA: TGTGCCAGCAGCTTAGCTCGGGGTAGGGCTGGAAACACCATATATTTT.

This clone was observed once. Written as DNA, the CDR3 is TGTGCCAGCACTAAACGGGAGGATGAGCAGTTCTTC. Protein sequence: CASTKREDEQFF. V and J are TRBV11-2 and TRBJ2-1; TRBD2 matches at 7 bases. This CDR3 has 12 amino acids. CDR1 and CDR2 (germline): SGHAT, FQNNGV. The V gene end was trimmed by 7 bases and the J gene end by 8 bases; junction bases not matched to a gene: 5. Combining the CDR3 with reference TRBV11-2 and TRBJ2-1 gives the whole variable domain EAGVAQSPRYKIIEKRQSVAFWCNPISGHATLYWYQQILGQGPKLLIQFQNNGVVDDSQLPKDRFSAERLKGVDSTLKIQPAKLEDSAVYLCASTKREDEQFFGPGTRLTVL.

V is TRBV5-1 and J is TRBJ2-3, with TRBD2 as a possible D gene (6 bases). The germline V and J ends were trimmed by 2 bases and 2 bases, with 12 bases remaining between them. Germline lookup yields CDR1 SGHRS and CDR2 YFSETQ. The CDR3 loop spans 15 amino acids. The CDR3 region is CASSFGGTATDTQYF. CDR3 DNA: TGCGCCAGCAGCTTTGGTGGGACTGCCACAGATACGCAGTATTTT. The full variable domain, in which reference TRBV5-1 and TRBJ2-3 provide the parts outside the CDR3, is KAGVTQTPRYLIKTRGQQVTLSCSPISGHRSVSWYQQTPGQGLQFLFEYFSETQRNKGNFPGRFSGRQFSNSRSEMNVSTLELGDSALYLCASSFGGTATDTQYFGPGTRLTVL.

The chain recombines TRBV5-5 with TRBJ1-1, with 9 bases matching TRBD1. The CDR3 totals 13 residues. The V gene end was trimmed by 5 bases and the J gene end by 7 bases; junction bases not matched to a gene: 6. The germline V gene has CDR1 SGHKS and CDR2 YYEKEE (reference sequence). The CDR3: CASRLQGAGEAFF. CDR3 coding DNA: TGTGCCAGCAGACTACAGGGGGCAGGTGAAGCTTTCTTT.

The CDR3 DNA reads TGCAGCGGGGGGCACAGGGAAAAACTGTTTTTT. Its translation: CSGGHREKLFF. The chain employs TRBV29-1 and TRBJ1-4, with a weak D call TRBD1 (6 bases). Looked up from germline, CDR1 is SQVTM and CDR2 is ANQGSEA. The CDR3 has 11 amino acids. V was shortened by 7 bases and J by 8 bases, with 11 bases between the two germline ends.

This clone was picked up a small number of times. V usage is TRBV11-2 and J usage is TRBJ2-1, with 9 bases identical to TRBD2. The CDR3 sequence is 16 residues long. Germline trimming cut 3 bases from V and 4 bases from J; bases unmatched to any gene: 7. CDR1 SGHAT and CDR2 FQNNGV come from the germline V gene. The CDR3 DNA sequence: TGTGCCAGCAGCTTCCTAGCGGGAAGAATGTACAATGAGCAGTTCTTC. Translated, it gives CASSFLAGRMYNEQFF.

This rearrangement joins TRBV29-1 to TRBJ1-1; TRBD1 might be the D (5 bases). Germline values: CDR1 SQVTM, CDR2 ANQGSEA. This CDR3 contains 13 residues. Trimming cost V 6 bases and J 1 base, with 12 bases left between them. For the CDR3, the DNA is TGCAGCGTCTCGGCAGGGAAGAACACTGAAGCTTTCTTT. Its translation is CSVSAGKNTEAFF.

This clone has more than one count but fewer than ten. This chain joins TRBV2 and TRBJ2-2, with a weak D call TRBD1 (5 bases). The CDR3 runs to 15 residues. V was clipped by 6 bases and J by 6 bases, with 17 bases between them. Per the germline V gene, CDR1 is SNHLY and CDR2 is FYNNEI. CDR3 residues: CASRQLDKGSGELFF. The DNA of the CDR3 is TGTGCCAGCAGACAACTCGATAAGGGGTCCGGGGAGCTGTTTTTT. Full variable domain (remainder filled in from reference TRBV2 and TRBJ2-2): EPEVTQTPSHQVTQMGQEVILRCVPISNHLYFYWYRQILGQKVEFLVSFYNNEISEKSEIFDDQFSVERPDGSNFTLKIRSTKLEDSAMYFCASRQLDKGSGELFFGEGSRLTVL.

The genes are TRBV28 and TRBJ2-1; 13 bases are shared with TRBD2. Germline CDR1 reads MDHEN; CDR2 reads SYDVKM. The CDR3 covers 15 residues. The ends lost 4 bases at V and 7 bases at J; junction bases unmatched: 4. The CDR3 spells CASSSGLAGVNEQFF. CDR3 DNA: TGTGCCAGCAGTTCCGGACTAGCGGGAGTTAATGAGCAGTTCTTC.

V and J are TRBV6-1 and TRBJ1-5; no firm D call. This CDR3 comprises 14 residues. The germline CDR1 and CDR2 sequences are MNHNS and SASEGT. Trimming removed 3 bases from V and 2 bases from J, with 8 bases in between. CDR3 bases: TGTGCCAGCAGTGACTTCCAGGGCAATCAGCCCCAGCATTTT. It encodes CASSDFQGNQPQHF.

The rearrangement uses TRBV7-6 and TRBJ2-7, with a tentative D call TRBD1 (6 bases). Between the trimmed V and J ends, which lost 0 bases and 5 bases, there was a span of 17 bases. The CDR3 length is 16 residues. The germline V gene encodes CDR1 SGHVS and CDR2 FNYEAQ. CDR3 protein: CASSLAVGQKSHEQYF. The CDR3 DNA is TGTGCCAGCAGCTTAGCGGTGGGACAAAAATCCCACGAGCAGTACTTC.

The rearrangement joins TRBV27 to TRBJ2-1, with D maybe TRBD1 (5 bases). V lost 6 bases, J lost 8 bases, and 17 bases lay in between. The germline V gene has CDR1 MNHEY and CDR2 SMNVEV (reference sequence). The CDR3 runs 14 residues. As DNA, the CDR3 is TGTGCCAGCAGCACTCCCGGGCCACAGGATGAGCAGTTCTTC. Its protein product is CASSTPGPQDEQFF.

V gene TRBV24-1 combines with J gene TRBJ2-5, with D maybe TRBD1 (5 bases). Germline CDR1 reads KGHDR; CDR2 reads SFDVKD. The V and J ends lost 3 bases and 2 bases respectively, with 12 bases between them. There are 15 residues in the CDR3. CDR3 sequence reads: CATSDPRTFQETQYF. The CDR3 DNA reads TGTGCCACCAGTGATCCGCGGACATTTCAAGAGACCCAGTACTTC.